Given below is one T cell receptor beta chain in context. This entry belongs to a study of Graves' ophthalmopathy and Graves' hyperthyroidism. Study-level background: No ophthalmopathy within 18 months of follow-up signified stable hyperthyroidism.

Germline assignment: CDR1 MGHRA and CDR2 YSYEKL. The CDR3 runs to 16 residues. Unmatched junction bases numbered 8, after V lost 1 base and J lost 3 bases. From RNA, the CDR3 regions of TCR beta chains were amplified and sequenced. First-round RT-PCR relied on HTBI primers, and a second-round multiplex PCR came next. MiXCR, applied by TCRdb to the multiplex PCR reads, yields one record per CDR3 protein. The sample holds about 1.2 million distinct CDR3 sequences; 35% to 45% are singletons and the top ten take 11%. The TCR was taken from an adult man with Graves' hyperthyroidism. This chain joins TRBV4-1 and TRBJ2-7, with 8 positions matching TRBD2. Source material: peripheral blood or thyroid tissue (not recorded which). The CDR3 sequence: CASSQAVAGLIYEQYF. The DNA of the CDR3 is TGCGCCAGCAGCCAAGCTGTAGCGGGACTGATCTACGAGCAGTACTTC.